What follows is one T cell receptor (beta chain) and its context. Antigen specificity is unknown. Additional DNA sequences in this sample encode the identical CDR3. Per the authors' pipeline: Sequence data from immunoSEQ were junction-only and lacked quality scores; consequently, filtering differed. Repertoires were generated with immunoSEQ multiplex PCR, while TCRdb's copy carries only in-frame clones and drops some. Clonal size and the V and J genes are those of that table, whereas D and trimming came from the DNA. Here the sample spans fewer than 3 million clones, approximately 90% being singletons. This entry belongs to a study of shared clonotypes between healthy human individuals. Study in general: A donor's plate count was three for CD4 naive and three for CD4 memory; CD8 naive had two and CD8 memory one.

General observations from the study: Large depth notwithstanding, sorted-subset sequencing proved incomplete by rarefaction. Estimated richness was generally greater in naive than memory subsets.

Sequenced material: naive CD4+ T cells from PBMCs. The subset denotes: CD45RA+ positively selected. This receptor was obtained from a man aged 18 to 29 in good health. Some clones in this sample may be carry-over from other donors' samples.

Here the CDR3 DNA reads TGTGCCAGCTCACCACGCCTAGCGGGGAACACCGGGGAGCTGTTTTTT. Residues: CASSPRLAGNTGELFF. The chain is built from TRBV18 and TRBJ2-2, with 8 bases lining up with TRBD2. Germline V lookup: CDR1 KGHSH, CDR2 LQKENI. Trimming at V came to 1 base and at J to 1 base, leaving 2 bases not matched to a gene. There are 16 residues in the CDR3. Looking up the rest from reference TRBV18 and TRBJ2-2 gives the full variable domain: NAGVMQNPRHLVRRRGQEARLRCSPMKGHSHVYWYRQLPEEGLKFMVYLQKENIIDESGMPKERFSAEFPKEGPSILRIQQVVRGDSAAYFCASSPRLAGNTGELFFGEGSRLTVL.